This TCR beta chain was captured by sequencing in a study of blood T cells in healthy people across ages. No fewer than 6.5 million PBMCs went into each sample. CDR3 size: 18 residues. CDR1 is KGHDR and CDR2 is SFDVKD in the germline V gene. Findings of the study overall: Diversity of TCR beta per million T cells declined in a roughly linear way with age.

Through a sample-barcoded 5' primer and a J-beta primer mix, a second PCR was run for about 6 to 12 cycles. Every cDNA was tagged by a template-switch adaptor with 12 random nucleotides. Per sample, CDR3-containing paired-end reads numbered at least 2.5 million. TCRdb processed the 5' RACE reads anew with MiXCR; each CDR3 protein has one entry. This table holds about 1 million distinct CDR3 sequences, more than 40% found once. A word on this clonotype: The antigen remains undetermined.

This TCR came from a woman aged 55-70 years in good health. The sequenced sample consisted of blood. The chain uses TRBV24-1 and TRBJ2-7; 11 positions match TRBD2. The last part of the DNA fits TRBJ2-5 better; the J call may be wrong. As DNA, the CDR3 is TGTGCCACCAGTGATCCTGGTGATAGCGGGAGGGGAGGGGAGACCCAGTACTTC. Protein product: CATSDPGDSGRGGETQYF.